In its sample, the clone carrying this T cell receptor beta chain ranks as medium-sized. The antigen is undetermined. The V segment lost 7 bases and the J segment 2 bases; nucleotides outside the gene matches: 5. The CDR3 has 13 amino acids. The V gene's germline CDR1 is SGHDT and CDR2 YYEEEE. Roughly three months, about 14 weeks, into antiretroviral therapy, follow-up blood was collected. Whole blood was used without fractionation, so all unsorted peripheral T cells were included. The data belong to a study of HIV-infected patients and healthy controls. Alpha and beta constant-region primers primed reverse transcription of approximately 460 ng RNA. Using multiplexing indices, alpha and beta chain libraries were generated apart by chain-specific third strand synthesis. Each CDR3 protein is one row after TCRdb ran MiXCR on the 5' RACE reads. The top ten clones hold 20% of a sample with about 6,600 distinct CDR3 sequences, under 9.5% of them seen once.

Study conclusions and caveats: CMV-associated CDR3s mostly grew nonsignificantly during therapy, while HIV-associated CDR3s declined significantly.

The sequence was collected from an adult with HIV infection. V is TRBV5-6 and J is TRBJ2-7; 8 nucleotides line up with TRBD2. The sequenced sample was blood, obtained during antiretroviral therapy. In DNA form, the CDR3 reads TGTGCCAGCTTACGGGAGGGCACCTACGAGCAGTACTTC. This encodes CASLREGTYEQYF.